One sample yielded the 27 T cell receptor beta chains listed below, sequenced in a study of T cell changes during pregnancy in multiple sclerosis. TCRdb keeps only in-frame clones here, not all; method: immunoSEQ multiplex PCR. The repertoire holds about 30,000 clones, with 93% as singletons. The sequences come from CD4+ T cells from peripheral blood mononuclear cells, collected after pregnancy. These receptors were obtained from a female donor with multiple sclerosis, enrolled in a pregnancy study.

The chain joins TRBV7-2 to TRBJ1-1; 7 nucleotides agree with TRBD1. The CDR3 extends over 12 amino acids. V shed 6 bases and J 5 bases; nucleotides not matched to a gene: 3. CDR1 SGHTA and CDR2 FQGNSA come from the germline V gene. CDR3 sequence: CASRDRSTEAFF. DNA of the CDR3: TGTGCCAGCAGGGACAGGTCAACTGAAGCTTTCTTT.

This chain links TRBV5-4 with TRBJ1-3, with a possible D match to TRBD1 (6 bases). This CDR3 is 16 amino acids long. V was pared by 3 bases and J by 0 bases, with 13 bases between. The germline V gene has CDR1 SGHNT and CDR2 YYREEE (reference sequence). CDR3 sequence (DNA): TGTGCCAGCAGCTCGCCGACAGGCACCTCTGGAAACACCATATATTTT. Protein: CASSSPTGTSGNTIYF. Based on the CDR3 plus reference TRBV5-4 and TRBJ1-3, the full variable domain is ETGVTQSPTHLIKTRGQQVTLRCSSQSGHNTVSWYQQALGQGPQFIFQYYREEENGRGNFPPRFSGLQFPNYSSELNVNALELDDSALYLCASSSPTGTSGNTIYFGEGSWLTVV.

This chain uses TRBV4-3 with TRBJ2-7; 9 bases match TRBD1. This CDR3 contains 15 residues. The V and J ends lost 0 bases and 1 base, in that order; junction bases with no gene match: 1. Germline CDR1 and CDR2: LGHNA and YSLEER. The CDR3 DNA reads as TGCGCCAGCAGCCAAGAGGGGACAGGGTCCTACGAGCAGTACTTC. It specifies CASSQEGTGSYEQYF.

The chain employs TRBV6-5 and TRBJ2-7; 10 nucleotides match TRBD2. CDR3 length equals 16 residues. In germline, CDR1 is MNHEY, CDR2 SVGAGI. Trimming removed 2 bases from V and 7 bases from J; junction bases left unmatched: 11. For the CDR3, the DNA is TGTGCCAGCAGTTACAAGGGAGCGGGAGGGCCACTAGAGCAGTACTTC. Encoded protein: CASSYKGAGGPLEQYF.

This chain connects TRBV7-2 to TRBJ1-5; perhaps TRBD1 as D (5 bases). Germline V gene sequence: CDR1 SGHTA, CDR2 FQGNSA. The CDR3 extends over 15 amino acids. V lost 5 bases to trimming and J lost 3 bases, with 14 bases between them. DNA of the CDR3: TGTGCCAGCAGCCAAGCGGGGGGATCCAATCAGCCCCAGCATTTT. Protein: CASSQAGGSNQPQHF.

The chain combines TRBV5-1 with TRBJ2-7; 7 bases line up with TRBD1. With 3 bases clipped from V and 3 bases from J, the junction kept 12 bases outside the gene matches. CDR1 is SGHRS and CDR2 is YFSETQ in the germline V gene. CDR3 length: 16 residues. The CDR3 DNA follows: TGCGCCAGCAGCTCGGGACAGTGGGGGAGAGGCTACGAGCAGTACTTC. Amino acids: CASSSGQWGRGYEQYF.

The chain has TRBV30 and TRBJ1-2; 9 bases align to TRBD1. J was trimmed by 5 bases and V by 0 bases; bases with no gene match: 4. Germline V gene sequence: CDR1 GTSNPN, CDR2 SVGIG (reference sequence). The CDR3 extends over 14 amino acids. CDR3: CAWSVLTGGYGYTF. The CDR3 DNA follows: TGTGCCTGGAGTGTCCTGACAGGGGGGTATGGCTACACCTTC.

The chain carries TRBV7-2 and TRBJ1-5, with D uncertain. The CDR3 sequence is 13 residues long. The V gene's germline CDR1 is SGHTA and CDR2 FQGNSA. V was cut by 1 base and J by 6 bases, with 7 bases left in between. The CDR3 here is CASSLERGQPQHF. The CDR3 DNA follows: TGTGCCAGCAGCTTAGAACGGGGTCAGCCCCAGCATTTT.

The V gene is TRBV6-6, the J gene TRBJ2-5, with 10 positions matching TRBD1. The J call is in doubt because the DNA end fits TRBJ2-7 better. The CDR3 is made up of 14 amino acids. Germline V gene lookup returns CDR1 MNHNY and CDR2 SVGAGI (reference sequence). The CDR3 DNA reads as TGTGCCAGCAGGACGGGACAGGGGATCTACGAGCAGTACTTC. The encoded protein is CASRTGQGIYEQYF.

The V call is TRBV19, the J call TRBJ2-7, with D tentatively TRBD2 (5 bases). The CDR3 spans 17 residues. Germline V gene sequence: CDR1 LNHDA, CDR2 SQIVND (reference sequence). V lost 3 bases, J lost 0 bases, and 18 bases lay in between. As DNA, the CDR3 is TGTGCCAGTAGTATCTCCAAACTAGTCCCTTTCTCCTACGAGCAGTACTTC. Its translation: CASSISKLVPFSYEQYF.

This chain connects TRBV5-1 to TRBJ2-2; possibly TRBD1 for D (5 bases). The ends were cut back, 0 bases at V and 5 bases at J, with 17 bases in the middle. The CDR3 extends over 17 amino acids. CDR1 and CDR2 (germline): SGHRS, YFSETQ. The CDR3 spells CASSLGLQGLVTGELFF. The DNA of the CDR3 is TGCGCCAGCAGCTTGGGACTGCAGGGATTAGTGACCGGGGAGCTGTTTTTT.

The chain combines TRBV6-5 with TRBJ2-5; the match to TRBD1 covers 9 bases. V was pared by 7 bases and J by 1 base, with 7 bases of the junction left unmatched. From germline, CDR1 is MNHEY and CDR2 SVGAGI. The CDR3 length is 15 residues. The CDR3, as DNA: TGTGCCAGCAAACCGGGACAGGGATCCCAAGAGACCCAGTACTTC. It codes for CASKPGQGSQETQYF.

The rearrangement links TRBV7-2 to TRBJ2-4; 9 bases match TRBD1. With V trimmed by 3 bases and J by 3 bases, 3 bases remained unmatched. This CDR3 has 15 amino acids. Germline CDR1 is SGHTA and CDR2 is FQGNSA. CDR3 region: CASSFLTGGKNIQYF. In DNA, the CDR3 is TGTGCCAGCAGCTTCCTGACAGGGGGCAAAAACATTCAGTACTTC. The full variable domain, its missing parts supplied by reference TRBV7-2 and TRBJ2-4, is GAGVSQSPSNKVTEKGKDVELRCDPISGHTALYWYRQSLGQGLEFLIYFQGNSAPDKSGLPSDRFSAERTGGSVSTLTIQRTQQEDSAVYLCASSFLTGGKNIQYFGAGTRLSVL.

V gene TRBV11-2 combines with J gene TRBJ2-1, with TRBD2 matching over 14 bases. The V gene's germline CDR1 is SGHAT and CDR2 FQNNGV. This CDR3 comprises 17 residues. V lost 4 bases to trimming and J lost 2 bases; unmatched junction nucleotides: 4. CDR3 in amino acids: CASSSWTSGRPYNEQFF. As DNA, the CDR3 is TGTGCCAGCAGCTCTTGGACTAGCGGGAGGCCCTACAATGAGCAGTTCTTC.

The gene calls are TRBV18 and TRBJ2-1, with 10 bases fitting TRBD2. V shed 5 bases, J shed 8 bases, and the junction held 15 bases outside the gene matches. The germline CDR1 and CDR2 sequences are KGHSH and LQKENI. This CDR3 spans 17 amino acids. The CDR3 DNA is TGTGCCAGCTCAAAGCCCGGTGGGCTAGCGGGAGCCTATGAGCAGTTCTTC. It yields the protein CASSKPGGLAGAYEQFF.

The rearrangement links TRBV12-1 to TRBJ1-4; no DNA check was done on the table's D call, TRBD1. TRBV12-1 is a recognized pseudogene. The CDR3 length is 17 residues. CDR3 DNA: TGTGCCAGCAGCTTTTGGGGGCGGGTTAGTGGAAGGGAAAAACTGTTTTTT. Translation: CASSFWGRVSGREKLFF.

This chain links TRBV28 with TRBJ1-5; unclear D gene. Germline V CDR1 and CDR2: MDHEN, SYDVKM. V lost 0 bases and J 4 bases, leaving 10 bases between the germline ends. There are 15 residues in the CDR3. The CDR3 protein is CASSLWSHRNQPQHF. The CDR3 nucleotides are TGTGCCAGCAGTTTATGGAGCCATAGAAATCAGCCCCAGCATTTT.

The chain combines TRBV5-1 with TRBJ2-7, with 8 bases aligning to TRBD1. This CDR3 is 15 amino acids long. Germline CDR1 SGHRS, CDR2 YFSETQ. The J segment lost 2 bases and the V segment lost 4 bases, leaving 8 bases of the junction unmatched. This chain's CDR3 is CASSPRQGTPYEQYF. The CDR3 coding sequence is TGCGCCAGCAGCCCTAGACAGGGGACTCCCTACGAGCAGTACTTC.

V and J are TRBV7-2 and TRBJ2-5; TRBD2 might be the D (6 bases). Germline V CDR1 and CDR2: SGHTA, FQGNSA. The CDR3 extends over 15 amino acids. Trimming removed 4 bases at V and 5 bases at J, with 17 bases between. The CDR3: CASSSGTLRVETQYF. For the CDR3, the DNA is TGTGCCAGCAGCTCAGGGACTCTCCGGGTGGAGACCCAGTACTTC.

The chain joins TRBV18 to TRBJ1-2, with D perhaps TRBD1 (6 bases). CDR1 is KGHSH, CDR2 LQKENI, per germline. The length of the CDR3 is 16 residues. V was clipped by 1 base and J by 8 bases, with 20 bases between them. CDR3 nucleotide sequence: TGTGCCAGCTCACCACAAACAGGGACCGTACAAGGAGGCTACACCTTC. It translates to CASSPQTGTVQGGYTF.

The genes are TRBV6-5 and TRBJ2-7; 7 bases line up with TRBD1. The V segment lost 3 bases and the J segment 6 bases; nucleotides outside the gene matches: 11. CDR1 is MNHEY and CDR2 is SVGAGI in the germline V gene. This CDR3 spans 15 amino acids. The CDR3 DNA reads TGTGCCAGCAGTTATTCAGTACAGGGGCAATTCGAGCAGTACTTC. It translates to CASSYSVQGQFEQYF.

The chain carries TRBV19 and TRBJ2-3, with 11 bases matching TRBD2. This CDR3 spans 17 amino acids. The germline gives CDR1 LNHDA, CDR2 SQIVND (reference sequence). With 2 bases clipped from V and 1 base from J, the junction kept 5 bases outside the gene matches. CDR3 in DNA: TGTGCCAGTAGTATACTAGCGGGAGGACACCGCACAGATACGCAGTATTTT. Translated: CASSILAGGHRTDTQYF. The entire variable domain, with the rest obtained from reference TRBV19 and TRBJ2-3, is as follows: DGGITQSPKYLFRKEGQNVTLSCEQNLNHDAMYWYRQDPGQGLRLIYYSQIVNDFQKGDIAEGYSVSREKKESFPLTVTSAQKNPTAFYLCASSILAGGHRTDTQYFGPGTRLTVL.

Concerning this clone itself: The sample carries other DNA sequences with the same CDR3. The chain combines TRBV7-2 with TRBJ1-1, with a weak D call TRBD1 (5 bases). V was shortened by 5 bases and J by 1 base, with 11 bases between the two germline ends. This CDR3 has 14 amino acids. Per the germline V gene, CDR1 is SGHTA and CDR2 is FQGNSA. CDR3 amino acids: CASSLLGANTEAFF. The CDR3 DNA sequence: TGTGCCAGCAGCCTGCTTGGGGCGAACACTGAAGCTTTCTTT.

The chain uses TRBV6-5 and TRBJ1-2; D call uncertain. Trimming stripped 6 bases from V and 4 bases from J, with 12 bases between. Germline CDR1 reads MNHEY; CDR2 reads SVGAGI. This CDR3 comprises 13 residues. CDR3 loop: CASRSPRVYGYTF. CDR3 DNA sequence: TGTGCCAGCAGATCCCCGAGGGTCTATGGCTACACCTTC.

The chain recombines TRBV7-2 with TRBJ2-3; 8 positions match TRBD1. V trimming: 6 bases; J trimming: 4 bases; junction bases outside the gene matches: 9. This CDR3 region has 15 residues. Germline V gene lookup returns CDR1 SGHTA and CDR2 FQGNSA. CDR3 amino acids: CASSSQGASADTQYF. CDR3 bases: TGTGCCAGCAGTTCCCAGGGGGCGAGCGCAGATACGCAGTATTTT.

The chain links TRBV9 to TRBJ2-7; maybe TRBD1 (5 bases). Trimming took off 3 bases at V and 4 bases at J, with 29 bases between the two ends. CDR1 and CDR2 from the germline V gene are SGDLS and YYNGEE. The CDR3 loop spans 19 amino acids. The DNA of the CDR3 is TGTGCCAGCAGCGATACAGGAAGTCCTGGTAGCATCCAGCGTTACGAGCAGTACTTC. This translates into CASSDTGSPGSIQRYEQYF.

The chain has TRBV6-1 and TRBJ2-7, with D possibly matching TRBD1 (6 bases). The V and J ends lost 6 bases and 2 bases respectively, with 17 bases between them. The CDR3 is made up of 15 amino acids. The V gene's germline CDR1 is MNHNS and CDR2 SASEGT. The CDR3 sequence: CASRDPGNRAYEQYF. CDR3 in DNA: TGTGCCAGCAGGGATCCCGGGAACAGGGCCTACGAGCAGTACTTC.